This TCR beta chain stems from a study of Graves' ophthalmopathy and Graves' hyperthyroidism. Transcripts of RNA were the source for amplifying TCR beta CDR3 regions. An opening RT-PCR round employed HTBI primers and preceded a second-round multiplex PCR. TCRdb redid the calling of the multiplex PCR reads with MiXCR, one entry per CDR3 protein. The table records roughly 300,000 distinct CDR3 sequences, about a sixth of them present only once. In donors with ophthalmopathy, activity was moderate-to-severe, with CAS ≥3, NOSPECS ≥4 and duration under 3 months. Clinical symptoms, serum thyroxine, TRAb, thyroid ultrasound and orbital computed tomography determined diagnosis. Study-wide points: Separation of ophthalmopathy from stable hyperthyroidism was achieved by a 13-signature model, at approximately 90% sensitivity and under 82% specificity.

With regard to this clonotype: Its antigen is unknown.

The germline CDR1 and CDR2 sequences are MNHEY and SMNVEV (reference sequence). Trimming removed 3 bases from V and 6 bases from J, with 9 bases in between. The CDR3 contains 13 residues. This TCR came from an adult man with Graves' ophthalmopathy. Specimen: peripheral blood. The chain employs TRBV27 and TRBJ1-5, with unresolved D. CDR3 nucleotides: TGTGCCAGCAGTTTCGGGGTAAGTCAGCCCCAGCATTTT. It translates to CASSFGVSQPQHF.